Listed below are T cell receptor beta chains from one sample, sequenced in a study of cytomegalovirus exposure and HLA in healthy donors. Sequenced by immunoSEQ multiplex PCR; TCRdb stores in-frame clones only, minus some. The sample contains 160,000 or so clones, about 84% of which appear only once. Specimen: PBMCs. The receptors stem from a man in his fifties or sixties in good health and CMV-seropositive. Both conserved end residues are part of each CDR3. D genes are given only for firm matches. Not all rows give a size; the values are once, few, many and, for expanded clones, a class.

v_gene: TRBV9; d_gene: TRBD1; j_gene: TRBJ1-2; abundance: NA; CDR3aa: CASSVTGQGGIHGYTF; CDR3nt: TGTGCCAGCAGCGTAACAGGACAGGGAGGCATCCATGGCTACACCTTC
v_gene: TRBV30; d_gene: NA; j_gene: TRBJ1-5; abundance: few; CDR3aa: CAWSVNGNQPQHF; CDR3nt: TGTGCCTGGAGCGTTAATGGCAATCAGCCCCAGCATTTT
v_gene: TRBV7-9; d_gene: TRBD1; j_gene: TRBJ1-3; abundance: NA; CDR3aa: CASSPGTAGNTIYF; CDR3nt: TGTGCCAGCAGCCCCGGGACAGCCGGAAACACCATATATTTT
v_gene: TRBV5-1; d_gene: NA; j_gene: TRBJ1-1; abundance: NA; CDR3aa: CASSAQGQDTEAFF; CDR3nt: TGCGCCAGCAGCGCACAGGGTCAGGACACTGAAGCTTTCTTT
v_gene: TRBV28; d_gene: NA; j_gene: TRBJ1-1; abundance: NA; CDR3aa: CASKTGNTEAFF; CDR3nt: TGTGCCAGCAAGACAGGGAACACTGAAGCTTTCTTT
v_gene: TRBV10-1; d_gene: TRBD2; j_gene: TRBJ2-3; abundance: NA; CDR3aa: CASSGGVAGGRADTQYF; CDR3nt: TGCGCCAGCAGTGGCGGGGTAGCGGGAGGGAGGGCAGATACGCAGTATTTT
v_gene: TRBV29-1; d_gene: TRBD1; j_gene: TRBJ2-7; abundance: NA; CDR3aa: CSVGQGDYEQYF; CDR3nt: TGCAGCGTTGGACAGGGAGACTACGAGCAGTACTTC
v_gene: TRBV2; d_gene: NA; j_gene: TRBJ2-1; abundance: NA; CDR3aa: CATKGDLVSYNEQFF; CDR3nt: TGTGCCACAAAGGGGGACCTCGTCTCCTACAATGAGCAGTTCTTC
v_gene: TRBV30; d_gene: TRBD1; j_gene: TRBJ1-5; abundance: NA; CDR3aa: CAWSITGVGQPQHF; CDR3nt: TGTGCCTGGAGTATCACAGGGGTGGGTCAGCCCCAGCATTTT
v_gene: TRBV7-2; d_gene: NA; j_gene: TRBJ1-2; abundance: NA; CDR3aa: CASSPEMSRLSSRGYTF; CDR3nt: TGTGCCAGCAGCCCGGAGATGTCGCGACTTTCTTCAAGGGGCTACACCTTC
v_gene: TRBV29-1; d_gene: TRBD2; j_gene: TRBJ2-7; abundance: NA; CDR3aa: CSVGSSGRGPYEQYF; CDR3nt: TGCAGCGTTGGGTCGAGCGGGAGGGGCCCCTACGAGCAGTACTTC
v_gene: TRBV18; d_gene: NA; j_gene: TRBJ2-7; abundance: few; CDR3aa: CASSRSGGTNYEQYF; CDR3nt: TGTGCCAGCTCGCGAAGCGGAGGGACCAACTACGAGCAGTACTTC
v_gene: TRBV7-9; d_gene: NA; j_gene: TRBJ2-5; abundance: NA; CDR3aa: CASSPQTRNAQYF; CDR3nt: TGTGCCAGCAGCCCACAAACGAGGAACGCCCAGTACTTC
v_gene: TRBV6-5; d_gene: NA; j_gene: TRBJ1-2; abundance: NA; CDR3aa: CASSYSAGGSYGYTF; CDR3nt: TGTGCCAGCAGTTACTCCGCGGGCGGAAGCTATGGCTACACCTTC
v_gene: TRBV11-2; d_gene: TRBD2; j_gene: TRBJ2-3; abundance: NA; CDR3aa: CASSFRGGETDTQYF; CDR3nt: TGTGCCAGCAGCTTTCGGGGAGGGGAGACAGATACGCAGTATTTT
v_gene: TRBV5-1; d_gene: NA; j_gene: TRBJ2-5; abundance: NA; CDR3aa: CASSLARYQETQYF; CDR3nt: TGCGCCAGCAGCTTGGCCCGGTACCAAGAGACCCAGTACTTC
v_gene: TRBV5-1; d_gene: TRBD1; j_gene: TRBJ1-4; abundance: NA; CDR3aa: CASSQQGADEKLFF; CDR3nt: TGCGCCAGCAGCCAACAGGGGGCTGATGAAAAACTGTTTTTT
v_gene: TRBV23-1; d_gene: NA; j_gene: TRBJ2-5; abundance: NA; CDR3aa: CASSQSLDRALGEETQYF; CDR3nt: TGCGCCAGCAGTCAATCGCTGGACAGAGCCCTAGGGGAAGAGACCCAGTACTTC
v_gene: TRBV4-1; d_gene: TRBD2; j_gene: TRBJ2-2; abundance: NA; CDR3aa: CASSHPARGGNTGELFF; CDR3nt: TGCGCCAGCAGCCACCCCGCTCGCGGGGGGAACACCGGGGAGCTGTTTTTT
v_gene: TRBV4-2; d_gene: TRBD1; j_gene: TRBJ1-2; abundance: NA; CDR3aa: CASSQAPLGQGRYGYTF; CDR3nt: TGTGCCAGCAGCCAAGCCCCTTTGGGACAGGGAAGGTATGGCTACACCTTC
v_gene: TRBV30; d_gene: NA; j_gene: TRBJ1-2; abundance: NA; CDR3aa: CAYRQGTGYTF; CDR3nt: TGTGCCTACCGCCAGGGGACGGGCTACACCTTC
v_gene: TRBV28; d_gene: NA; j_gene: TRBJ1-2; abundance: NA; CDR3aa: CASTSGYGYTF; CDR3nt: TGTGCCAGCACAAGCGGGTATGGCTACACCTTC
v_gene: TRBV30; d_gene: TRBD2; j_gene: TRBJ2-7; abundance: NA; CDR3aa: CAWSVRAGGRSLYEQYF; CDR3nt: TGTGCCTGGAGTGTACGAGCGGGGGGCAGGTCTCTCTACGAGCAGTACTTC
v_gene: TRBV18; d_gene: TRBD1; j_gene: TRBJ2-2; abundance: NA; CDR3aa: CASSPNQGDTGELFF; CDR3nt: TGTGCCAGCTCACCCAATCAGGGGGACACCGGGGAGCTGTTTTTT
v_gene: TRBV6-1; d_gene: TRBD1; j_gene: TRBJ1-1; abundance: few; CDR3aa: CASSERTGSNTEAFF; CDR3nt: TGTGCCAGCAGTGAAAGGACAGGTTCGAACACTGAAGCTTTCTTT
v_gene: TRBV27; d_gene: TRBD1; j_gene: TRBJ1-1; abundance: NA; CDR3aa: CASSSRQGGNTEAFF; CDR3nt: TGTGCCAGCAGTTCACGACAGGGGGGGAACACTGAAGCTTTCTTT
v_gene: TRBV30; d_gene: TRBD1; j_gene: TRBJ1-4; abundance: NA; CDR3aa: CAWGTGWNEKLFF; CDR3nt: TGTGCCTGGGGGACAGGGTGGAATGAAAAACTGTTTTTT
v_gene: TRBV2; d_gene: NA; j_gene: TRBJ1-3; abundance: NA; CDR3aa: CASSEQLGNTIYF; CDR3nt: TGTGCCAGCAGTGAACAACTAGGAAACACCATATATTTT
v_gene: TRBV9; d_gene: TRBD2; j_gene: TRBJ2-1; abundance: NA; CDR3aa: CASSVGSGRASANEQFF; CDR3nt: TGTGCCAGCAGCGTAGGAAGCGGGAGGGCCTCTGCTAATGAGCAGTTCTTC
v_gene: TRBV21-1; d_gene: NA; j_gene: TRBJ2-5; abundance: NA; CDR3aa: CASSKVPGARGQETQYF; CDR3nt: TGTGCCAGCAGCAAAGTCCCCGGGGCGCGGGGGCAAGAGACCCAGTACTTC
v_gene: TRBV6-5; d_gene: TRBD1; j_gene: TRBJ1-2; abundance: NA; CDR3aa: CATSPGGYGYTF; CDR3nt: TGTGCCACCTCGCCAGGGGGCTATGGCTACACCTTC
v_gene: TRBV7-6; d_gene: TRBD2; j_gene: TRBJ2-1; abundance: NA; CDR3aa: CASSFSSGRVNEQFF; CDR3nt: TGTGCCAGCAGCTTTTCTAGCGGGAGGGTAAATGAGCAGTTCTTC
v_gene: TRBV7-8; d_gene: TRBD1; j_gene: TRBJ1-1; abundance: once; CDR3aa: CASSPTGGQTEAFF; CDR3nt: TGTGCCAGCAGCCCCACAGGGGGACAAACTGAAGCTTTCTTT
v_gene: TRBV2; d_gene: TRBD2; j_gene: TRBJ2-5; abundance: once; CDR3aa: CASSRGLAGVGRETQYF; CDR3nt: TGTGCCAGCAGTCGTGGACTAGCGGGAGTAGGTCGAGAGACCCAGTACTTC
v_gene: TRBV9; d_gene: TRBD2; j_gene: TRBJ2-5; abundance: NA; CDR3aa: CASSVSGRGETQYF; CDR3nt: TGTGCCAGCAGCGTGAGCGGGAGGGGAGAGACCCAGTACTTC
v_gene: TRBV6-1; d_gene: NA; j_gene: TRBJ2-7; abundance: NA; CDR3aa: CASSDTSSYEQYF; CDR3nt: TGTGCCAGCAGTGATACGAGCTCCTACGAGCAGTACTTC
v_gene: TRBV27; d_gene: TRBD1; j_gene: TRBJ1-4; abundance: NA; CDR3aa: CASTRTGFNEKLFF; CDR3nt: TGTGCCAGCACCAGGACAGGATTTAATGAAAAACTGTTTTTT
v_gene: TRBV2; d_gene: NA; j_gene: TRBJ1-5; abundance: NA; CDR3aa: CASSLGNNQPQHF; CDR3nt: TGTGCCAGCAGCTTGGGCAACAATCAGCCCCAGCATTTT
v_gene: TRBV9; d_gene: NA; j_gene: TRBJ2-3; abundance: NA; CDR3aa: CASAGVGTDTQYF; CDR3nt: TGTGCCAGTGCAGGGGTGGGCACAGATACGCAGTATTTT
v_gene: TRBV28; d_gene: TRBD1; j_gene: TRBJ2-6; abundance: few; CDR3aa: CASSSDRPGANVLTF; CDR3nt: TGTGCCAGCAGTTCGGACAGGCCTGGGGCCAACGTCCTGACTTTC
v_gene: TRBV5-1; d_gene: NA; j_gene: TRBJ1-4; abundance: NA; CDR3aa: CASKDSTTNEKLFF; CDR3nt: TGCGCCAGCAAGGACAGCACAACTAATGAAAAACTGTTTTTT
v_gene: TRBV28; d_gene: NA; j_gene: TRBJ1-1; abundance: NA; CDR3aa: CASSPQGFGNTEAFF; CDR3nt: TGTGCCAGCAGTCCCCAGGGTTTTGGGAACACTGAAGCTTTCTTT
v_gene: TRBV6-1; d_gene: NA; j_gene: TRBJ2-1; abundance: NA; CDR3aa: CASSVVTVNEQFF; CDR3nt: TGTGCCAGCAGTGTTGTGACAGTTAATGAGCAGTTCTTC
v_gene: TRBV5-6; d_gene: TRBD1; j_gene: TRBJ1-4; abundance: NA; CDR3aa: CASSYGQGGGEKLFF; CDR3nt: TGTGCCAGCAGCTACGGACAGGGAGGAGGTGAAAAACTGTTTTTT
v_gene: TRBV11-2; d_gene: NA; j_gene: TRBJ2-1; abundance: NA; CDR3aa: CASSSLGHRGGTEQFF; CDR3nt: TGTGCCAGCAGCTCATTAGGGCATAGGGGGGGAACTGAGCAGTTCTTC
v_gene: TRBV4-2; d_gene: NA; j_gene: TRBJ2-7; abundance: NA; CDR3aa: CASSQAGVSSYEQYF; CDR3nt: TGTGCCAGCAGCCAAGCGGGAGTCAGCTCCTACGAGCAGTACTTC
v_gene: TRBV15; d_gene: TRBD2; j_gene: TRBJ2-3; abundance: NA; CDR3aa: CATGAGGSTDTQYF; CDR3nt: TGTGCCACCGGAGCGGGAGGGAGCACAGATACGCAGTATTTT
v_gene: TRBV7-7; d_gene: NA; j_gene: TRBJ2-7; abundance: NA; CDR3aa: CASSLLTAYEQYF; CDR3nt: TGTGCTAGCAGCCTCCTGACAGCCTACGAGCAGTACTTC
v_gene: TRBV2; d_gene: NA; j_gene: TRBJ2-5; abundance: NA; CDR3aa: CASMRLSETQYF; CDR3nt: TGTGCCAGCATGAGGCTCTCCGAGACCCAGTACTTC
v_gene: TRBV4-1; d_gene: TRBD1; j_gene: TRBJ2-4; abundance: few; CDR3aa: CASSQARGTGNIQYF; CDR3nt: TGCGCCAGCAGCCAAGCCCGAGGGACAGGAAACATTCAGTACTTC
v_gene: TRBV7-3; d_gene: NA; j_gene: TRBJ1-1; abundance: NA; CDR3aa: CASSLTAGRATEAFF; CDR3nt: TGTGCCAGCAGCTTAACCGCCGGGAGAGCCACTGAAGCTTTCTTT
v_gene: TRBV5-1; d_gene: NA; j_gene: TRBJ2-5; abundance: NA; CDR3aa: CASSVPGEETQYF; CDR3nt: TGCGCCAGCAGCGTGCCGGGGGAGGAGACCCAGTACTTC
v_gene: TRBV30; d_gene: TRBD1; j_gene: TRBJ1-4; abundance: NA; CDR3aa: CAWNVSRTGTLEKLFF; CDR3nt: TGTGCCTGGAATGTTTCCCGGACAGGGACGCTGGAAAAACTGTTTTTT
v_gene: TRBV9; d_gene: NA; j_gene: TRBJ2-1; abundance: NA; CDR3aa: CASSVGRGNEQFF; CDR3nt: TGTGCCAGCAGCGTAGGGAGGGGCAATGAGCAGTTCTTC
v_gene: TRBV4-1; d_gene: TRBD2; j_gene: TRBJ2-3; abundance: NA; CDR3aa: CASSQGKAGVTTDTQYF; CDR3nt: TGCGCCAGCAGCCAAGGGAAAGCGGGGGTTACCACAGATACGCAGTATTTT